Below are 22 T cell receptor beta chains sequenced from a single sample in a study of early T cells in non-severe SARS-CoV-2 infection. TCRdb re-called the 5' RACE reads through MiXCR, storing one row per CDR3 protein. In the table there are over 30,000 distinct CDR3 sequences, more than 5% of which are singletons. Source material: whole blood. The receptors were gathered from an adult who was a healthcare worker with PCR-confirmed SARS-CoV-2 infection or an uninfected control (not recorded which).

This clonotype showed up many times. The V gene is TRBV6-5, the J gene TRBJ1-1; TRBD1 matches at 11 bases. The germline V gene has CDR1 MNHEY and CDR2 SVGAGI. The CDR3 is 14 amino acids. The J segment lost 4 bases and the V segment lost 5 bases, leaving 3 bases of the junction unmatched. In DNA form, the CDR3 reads TGTGCCAGCAGTCGAGGGACAGGGGGCACTGAAGCTTTCTTT. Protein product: CASSRGTGGTEAFF.

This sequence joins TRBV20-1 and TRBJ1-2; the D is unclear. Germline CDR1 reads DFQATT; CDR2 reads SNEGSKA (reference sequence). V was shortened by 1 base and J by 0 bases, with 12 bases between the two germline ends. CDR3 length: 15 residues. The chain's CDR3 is CSARVRSQSNYGYTF. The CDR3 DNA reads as TGCAGTGCTAGAGTTCGGAGTCAATCTAACTATGGCTACACCTTC.

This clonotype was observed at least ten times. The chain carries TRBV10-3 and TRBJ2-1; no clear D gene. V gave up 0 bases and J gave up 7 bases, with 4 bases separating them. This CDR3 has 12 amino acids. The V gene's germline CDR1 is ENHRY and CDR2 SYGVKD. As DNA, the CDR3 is TGTGCCATCAGTGAGTCGGGGAATGAGCAGTTCTTC. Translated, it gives CAISESGNEQFF.

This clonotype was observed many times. The CDR3 DNA reads as TGCGCCAGCAGCGTCGACAGGGGGCGGGTCTATGGCTACACCTTC. Its protein is CASSVDRGRVYGYTF. The chain is built from TRBV4-3 and TRBJ1-2; 10 nucleotides align to TRBD1. The CDR3 is 15 amino acids. Germline V lookup: CDR1 LGHNA, CDR2 YSLEER. Unmatched junction bases numbered 7, after V lost 5 bases and J lost 4 bases.

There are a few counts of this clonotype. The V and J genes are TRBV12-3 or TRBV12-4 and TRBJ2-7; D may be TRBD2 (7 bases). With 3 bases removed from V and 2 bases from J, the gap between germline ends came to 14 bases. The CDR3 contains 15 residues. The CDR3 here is CASSFRRGLTYEQYF. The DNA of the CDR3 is TGTGCCAGCAGTTTTAGGCGGGGGCTTACCTACGAGCAGTACTTC.

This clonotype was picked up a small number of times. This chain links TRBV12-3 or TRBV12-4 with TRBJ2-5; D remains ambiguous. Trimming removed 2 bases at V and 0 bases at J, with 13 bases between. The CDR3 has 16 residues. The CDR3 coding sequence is TGTGCCAGCAGTTTAACTGCCCCTCGTGACCAAGAGACCCAGTACTTC. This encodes CASSLTAPRDQETQYF.

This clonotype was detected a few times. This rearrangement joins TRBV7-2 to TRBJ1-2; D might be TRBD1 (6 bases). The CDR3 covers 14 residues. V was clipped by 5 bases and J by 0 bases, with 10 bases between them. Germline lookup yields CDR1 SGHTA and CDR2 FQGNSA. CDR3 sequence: CASSQGPANYGYTF. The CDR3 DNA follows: TGTGCCAGCAGCCAGGGGCCAGCTAACTATGGCTACACCTTC.

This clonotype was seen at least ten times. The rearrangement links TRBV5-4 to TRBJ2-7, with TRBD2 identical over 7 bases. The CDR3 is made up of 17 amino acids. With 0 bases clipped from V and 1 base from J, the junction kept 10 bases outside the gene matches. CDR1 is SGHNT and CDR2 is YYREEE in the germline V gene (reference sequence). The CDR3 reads CASSLVALAGVSYEQYF. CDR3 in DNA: TGTGCCAGCAGCTTGGTCGCCCTGGCGGGGGTTTCCTACGAGCAGTACTTC.

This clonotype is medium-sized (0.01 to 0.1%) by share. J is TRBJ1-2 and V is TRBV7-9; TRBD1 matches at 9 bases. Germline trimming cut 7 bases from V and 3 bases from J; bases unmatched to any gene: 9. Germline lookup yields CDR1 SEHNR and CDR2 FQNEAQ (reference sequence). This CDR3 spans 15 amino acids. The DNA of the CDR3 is TGTGCCAGCAACTTGGGACAGGGTCTCGACTATGGCTACACCTTC. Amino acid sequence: CASNLGQGLDYGYTF.

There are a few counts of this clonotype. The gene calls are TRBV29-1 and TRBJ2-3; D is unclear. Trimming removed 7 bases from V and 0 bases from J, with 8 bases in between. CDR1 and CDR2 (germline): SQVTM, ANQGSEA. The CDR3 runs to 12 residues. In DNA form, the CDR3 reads TGCAGCGAACTATCCAGCACAGATACGCAGTATTTT. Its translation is CSELSSTDTQYF.

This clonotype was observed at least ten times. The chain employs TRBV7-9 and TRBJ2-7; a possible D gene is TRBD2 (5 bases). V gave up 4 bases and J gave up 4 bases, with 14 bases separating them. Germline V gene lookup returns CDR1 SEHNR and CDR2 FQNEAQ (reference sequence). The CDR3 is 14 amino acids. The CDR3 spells CASSSSRGPYEQYF. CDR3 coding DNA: TGTGCCAGCAGCTCTAGTCGGGGTCCGTACGAGCAGTACTTC.

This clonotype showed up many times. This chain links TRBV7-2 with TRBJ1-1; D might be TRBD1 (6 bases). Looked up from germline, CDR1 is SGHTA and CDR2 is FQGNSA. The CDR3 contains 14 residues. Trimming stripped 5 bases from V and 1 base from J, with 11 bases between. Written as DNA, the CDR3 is TGTGCCAGCAGCCTTCGGACAGCGAACACTGAAGCTTTCTTT. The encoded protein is CASSLRTANTEAFF.

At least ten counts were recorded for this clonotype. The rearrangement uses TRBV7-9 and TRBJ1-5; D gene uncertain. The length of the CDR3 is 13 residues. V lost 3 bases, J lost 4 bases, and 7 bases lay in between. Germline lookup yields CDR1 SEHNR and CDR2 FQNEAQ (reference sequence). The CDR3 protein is CASSLSINQPQHF. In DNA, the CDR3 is TGTGCCAGCAGCTTGAGTATTAATCAGCCCCAGCATTTT.

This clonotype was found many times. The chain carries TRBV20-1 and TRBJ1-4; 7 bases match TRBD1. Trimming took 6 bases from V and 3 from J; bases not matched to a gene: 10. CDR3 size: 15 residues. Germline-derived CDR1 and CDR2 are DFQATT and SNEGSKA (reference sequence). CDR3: CSAKDRLWANEKLFF. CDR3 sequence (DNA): TGCAGTGCCAAGGACAGGCTTTGGGCTAATGAAAAACTGTTTTTT.

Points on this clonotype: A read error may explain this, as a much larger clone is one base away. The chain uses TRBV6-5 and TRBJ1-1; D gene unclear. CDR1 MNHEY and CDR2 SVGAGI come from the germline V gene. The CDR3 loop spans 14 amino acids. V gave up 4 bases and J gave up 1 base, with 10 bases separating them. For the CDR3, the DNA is TGTGCCAGCAGTTGCTTACACACGAACACTGAAGCTTTCTTT. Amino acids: CASSCLHTNTEAFF.

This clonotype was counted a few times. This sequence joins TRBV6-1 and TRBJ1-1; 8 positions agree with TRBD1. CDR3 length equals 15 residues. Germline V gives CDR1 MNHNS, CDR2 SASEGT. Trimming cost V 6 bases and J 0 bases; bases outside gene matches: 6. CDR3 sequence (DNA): TGTGCCAGCAGGATTACAGGGGGGGTGAACACTGAAGCTTTCTTT. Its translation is CASRITGGVNTEAFF.

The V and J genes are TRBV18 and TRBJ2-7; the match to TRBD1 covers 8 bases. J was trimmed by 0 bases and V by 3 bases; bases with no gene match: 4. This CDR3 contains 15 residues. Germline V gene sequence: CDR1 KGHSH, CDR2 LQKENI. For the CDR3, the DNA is TGTGCCAGCTCACCGCCCGGGACAGGCTCCTACGAGCAGTACTTC. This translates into CASSPPGTGSYEQYF.

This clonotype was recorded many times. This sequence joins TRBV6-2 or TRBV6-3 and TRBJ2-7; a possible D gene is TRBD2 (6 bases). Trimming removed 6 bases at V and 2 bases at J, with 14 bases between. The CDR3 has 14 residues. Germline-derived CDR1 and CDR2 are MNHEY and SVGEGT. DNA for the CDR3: TGTGCCAGCAGGCCCGGGGGTTTGACCTACGAGCAGTACTTC. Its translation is CASRPGGLTYEQYF.

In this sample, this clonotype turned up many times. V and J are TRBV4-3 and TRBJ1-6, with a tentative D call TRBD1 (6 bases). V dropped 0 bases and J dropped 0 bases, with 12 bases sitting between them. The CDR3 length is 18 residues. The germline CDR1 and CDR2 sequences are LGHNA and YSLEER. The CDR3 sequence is CASSQEIQGSSYNSPLHF. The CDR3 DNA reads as TGCGCCAGCAGCCAAGAAATTCAGGGGAGCTCCTATAATTCACCCCTCCACTTT.

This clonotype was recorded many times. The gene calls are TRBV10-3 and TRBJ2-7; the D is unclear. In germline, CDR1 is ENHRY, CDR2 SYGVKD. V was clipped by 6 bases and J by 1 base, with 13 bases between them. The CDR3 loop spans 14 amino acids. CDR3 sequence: CAIRPSYGSYEQYF. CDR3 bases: TGTGCCATCAGGCCTTCTTACGGGTCCTACGAGCAGTACTTC.

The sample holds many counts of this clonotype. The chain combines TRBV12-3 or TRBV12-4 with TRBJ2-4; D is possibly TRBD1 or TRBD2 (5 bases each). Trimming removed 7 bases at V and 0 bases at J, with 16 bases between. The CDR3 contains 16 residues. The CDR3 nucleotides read TGTGCCAGCACTCGGGACGGCGAACTAGCCAAAAACATTCAGTACTTC. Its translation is CASTRDGELAKNIQYF.

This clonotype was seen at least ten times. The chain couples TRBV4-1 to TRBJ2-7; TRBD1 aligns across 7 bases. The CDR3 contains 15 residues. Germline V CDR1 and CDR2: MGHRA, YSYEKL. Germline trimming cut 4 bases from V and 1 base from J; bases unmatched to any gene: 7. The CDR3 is CASSLSRGQSYEQYF. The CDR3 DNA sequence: TGCGCCAGCAGCCTAAGTCGGGGACAGTCCTACGAGCAGTACTTC.